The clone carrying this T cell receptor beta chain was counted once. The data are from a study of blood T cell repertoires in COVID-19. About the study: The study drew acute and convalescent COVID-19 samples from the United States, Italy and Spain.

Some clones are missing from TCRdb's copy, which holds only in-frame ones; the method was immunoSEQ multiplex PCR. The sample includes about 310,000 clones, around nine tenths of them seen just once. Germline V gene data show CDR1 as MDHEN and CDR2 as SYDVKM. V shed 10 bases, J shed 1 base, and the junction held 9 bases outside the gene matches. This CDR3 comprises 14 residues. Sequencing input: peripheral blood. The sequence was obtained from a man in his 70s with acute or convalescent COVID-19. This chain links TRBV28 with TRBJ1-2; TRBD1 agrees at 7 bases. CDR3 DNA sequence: TGTGCCATCATGGAGGGGGCTAATAACTATGGCTACACCTTC. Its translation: CAIMEGANNYGYTF.